This is a list of T cell receptor beta chains from one sample in a study of blood T cell repertoires in COVID-19. Libraries were prepared by immunoSEQ multiplex PCR; TCRdb keeps only in-frame clonotypes and omits some of them. Here the sample spans fewer than 150,000 clones, roughly 86% being singletons. Source material: peripheral blood. Receptor source: a woman aged 45-65 years who had recovered from COVID-19. Both conserved end residues are part of each CDR3. Fields, in order: clone size, D gene, V gene, J gene, CDR3 protein, CDR3 DNA. D genes are given only for firm matches. Clone sizes are given selectively: once, few, many, or a class where the clone is expanded.

NA	TRBD2	TRBV19	TRBJ2-5	CASSMGSGAGGRETQYF	TGTGCCAGTAGTATGGGATCGGGAGCGGGAGGCCGGGAGACCCAGTACTTC
NA	TRBD1	TRBV5-1	TRBJ1-4	CASSSYGTENEKLFF	TGCGCCAGCAGCTCTTACGGGACAGAAAATGAAAAACTGTTTTTT
few	NA	TRBV6-5	TRBJ1-1	CASSYRRGNTEAFF	TGTGCCAGCAGTTACCGTCGGGGGAACACTGAAGCTTTCTTT
NA	NA	TRBV5-1	TRBJ1-1	CASSLADMNTEAFF	TGCGCCAGCAGCTTGGCAGATATGAACACTGAAGCTTTCTTT
NA	TRBD2	TRBV27	TRBJ2-7	CASRSTSGSSYEQYF	TGTGCCAGCAGGTCGACTAGCGGGAGTTCCTACGAGCAGTACTTC
NA	NA	TRBV19	TRBJ1-2	CASNGLSRFYGYTF	TGTGCCAGTAATGGACTGTCCAGGTTCTATGGCTACACCTTC
NA	NA	TRBV7-9	TRBJ1-1	CASSSNTANTEAFF	TGTGCCAGCAGCAGTAATACAGCTAACACTGAAGCTTTCTTT
NA	TRBD2	TRBV4-1	TRBJ2-7	CASSSRLAGGSTAYEQYF	TGCGCCAGCAGCTCCCGACTAGCGGGAGGTTCAACTGCCTACGAGCAGTACTTC
NA	NA	TRBV9	TRBJ2-1	CASSVVPSALRDEQFF	TGTGCCAGCAGCGTAGTTCCCTCGGCCTTACGGGATGAGCAGTTCTTC
once	NA	TRBV9	TRBJ1-2	CASSEAPHTYGYTF	TGTGCCAGCAGCGAAGCCCCGCATACTTATGGCTACACCTTC
NA	NA	TRBV6-5	TRBJ1-1	CASSYRGGTEAFF	TGTGCCAGCAGTTACAGAGGTGGCACTGAAGCTTTCTTT
NA	NA	TRBV29-1	TRBJ1-1	CSVGDQKNTEAFF	TGCAGCGTTGGAGACCAAAAAAACACTGAAGCTTTCTTT
NA	NA	TRBV24-1	TRBJ1-5	CATSDGRGNQPQHF	TGTGCCACCAGTGACGGCAGGGGCAATCAGCCCCAGCATTTT
many	TRBD1	TRBV5-8	TRBJ2-1	CASSAGTGRSYNEQFF	TGTGCCAGCAGCGCCGGGACAGGTCGCTCCTACAATGAGCAGTTCTTC
NA	TRBD1	TRBV4-1	TRBJ1-1	CASSQRPGQGVRTEAFF	TGCGCCAGCAGCCAGAGGCCGGGACAGGGGGTTCGCACTGAAGCTTTCTTT
NA	TRBD1	TRBV23-1	TRBJ2-7	CDGLGQGDFSHEQYF	TGCGACGGCCTGGGACAGGGGGACTTTTCGCACGAGCAGTACTTC
few	NA	TRBV5-1	TRBJ1-1	CASSQQGQMNTEAFF	TGCGCCAGCAGCCAACAAGGACAGATGAACACTGAAGCTTTCTTT
NA	NA	TRBV6-5	TRBJ2-7	CASRVAGRGEQYF	TGTGCCAGCAGAGTGGCGGGACGGGGCGAGCAGTACTTC
NA	TRBD1	TRBV10-3	TRBJ2-3	CAIRDRASTDTQYF	TGTGCCATCAGGGACAGGGCTAGCACAGATACGCAGTATTTT
NA	NA	TRBV4-3	TRBJ2-7	CASSQGTFYEQYF	TGCGCCAGCAGCCAAGGGACTTTCTACGAGCAGTACTTC
few	NA	TRBV19	TRBJ1-1	CASTTIFPPTEAFF	TGTGCCAGTACCACTATATTTCCCCCCACTGAAGCTTTCTTT
NA	NA	TRBV5-8	TRBJ2-7	CASSFETVAYEQYF	TGTGCCAGCAGCTTTGAGACTGTGGCCTACGAGCAGTACTTC
NA	NA	TRBV30	TRBJ1-5	CAWGRGTQPQHF	TGTGCCTGGGGGCGGGGGACTCAGCCCCAGCATTTT
once	NA	TRBV14	TRBJ2-5	CASSQDGETQYF	TGTGCCAGCAGCCAAGACGGAGAGACCCAGTACTTC
NA	TRBD1	TRBV11-2	TRBJ2-1	CASSLGTAPGNEQFF	TGTGCCAGCAGCTTGGGGACAGCCCCAGGAAATGAGCAGTTCTTC
NA	TRBD1	TRBV7-3	TRBJ2-1	CASSLGTGNYNEQFF	TGTGCCAGCAGCTTAGGGACAGGCAACTACAATGAGCAGTTCTTC
many	TRBD1	TRBV7-9	TRBJ2-1	CASSLARDRGLSYNEQFF	TGTGCCAGCAGCTTAGCAAGGGACAGGGGGCTCTCCTACAATGAGCAGTTCTTC
NA	TRBD2	TRBV2	TRBJ2-5	CASRLAGAPQETQYF	TGTGCCAGCAGACTAGCGGGAGCCCCCCAAGAGACCCAGTACTTC
NA	NA	TRBV7-3	TRBJ1-1	CASSFSEGTEAFF	TGTGCCAGCAGCTTTTCGGAGGGCACTGAAGCTTTCTTT
NA	NA	TRBV11-2	TRBJ1-6	CASTMTPLDSPLHF	TGTGCCAGCACCATGACACCCTTAGATTCACCCCTCCACTTT
NA	NA	TRBV5-6	TRBJ2-3	CASSLAGDTDTQYF	TGTGCCAGCAGCTTGGCAGGGGATACAGATACGCAGTATTTT
NA	NA	TRBV7-8	TRBJ2-4	CASSLMSRYDTKNIQYF	TGTGCCAGCAGCTTAATGTCCAGATACGATACCAAAAACATTCAGTACTTC
NA	TRBD1	TRBV10-3	TRBJ1-4	CAIKNRGSATNEKLFF	TGTGCCATCAAGAACAGGGGATCTGCAACTAATGAAAAACTGTTTTTT
once	NA	TRBV3-1/TRBV3-2	TRBJ1-3	CASSQGLTLSTIYF	TGTGCCAGCAGCCAAGGCTTGACACTGAGTACCATATATTTT
NA	NA	TRBV7-9	TRBJ2-1	CASSQETSFEQFF	TGTGCCAGCAGCCAGGAGACTAGTTTTGAGCAGTTCTTC
many	TRBD1	TRBV2	TRBJ2-7	CASSEQGAGYEQYF	TGTGCCAGCAGTGAACAGGGGGCGGGGTACGAGCAGTACTTC
NA	TRBD2	TRBV5-1	TRBJ2-2	CASSFPPRGGAGELFF	TGCGCCAGCAGCTTTCCCCCGCGGGGGGGGGCCGGGGAGCTGTTTTTT
NA	TRBD1	TRBV11-3	TRBJ2-7	CASSPGQGASYEQYF	TGTGCCAGCAGCCCTGGACAGGGGGCCTCCTACGAGCAGTACTTC
once	NA	TRBV28	TRBJ1-2	CASSLSTGNGYTF	TGTGCCAGCAGTTTATCAACGGGGAATGGCTACACCTTC
NA	NA	TRBV9	TRBJ2-3	CASSLASSTDTQYF	TGTGCCAGCAGCTTGGCCTCGAGCACAGATACGCAGTATTTT
NA	NA	TRBV6-5	TRBJ1-3	CASSLGGLAGNTIYF	TGTGCCAGCAGCCTCGGGGGGTTGGCTGGAAACACCATATATTTT
NA	NA	TRBV11-2	TRBJ2-1	CASSLLHGSYNEQFF	TGTGCCAGCAGCCTCCTCCACGGCTCCTACAATGAGCAGTTCTTC
once	NA	TRBV27	TRBJ2-7	CASSLFGGISYEQYF	TGTGCCAGCAGTTTATTTGGCGGAATTTCCTACGAGCAGTACTTC
once	TRBD1	TRBV30	TRBJ1-5	CAWSVEGAGNQPQHF	TGTGCCTGGAGTGTAGAGGGGGCCGGCAATCAGCCCCAGCATTTT
NA	NA	TRBV5-4	TRBJ1-1	CASSLVQGEAFF	TGTGCCAGCAGCTTGGTGCAGGGTGAAGCTTTCTTT
NA	TRBD1	TRBV11-2	TRBJ1-3	CASSSLRTGAGNTIYF	TGTGCCAGCAGCTCCCTTCGGACAGGAGCTGGAAACACCATATATTTT
NA	TRBD2	TRBV5-1	TRBJ2-3	CASSLGRTSGAADTQYF	TGCGCCAGCAGCTTGGGCCGGACTAGCGGGGCCGCCGATACGCAGTATTTT
NA	TRBD1	TRBV9	TRBJ1-5	CASSGTGDQPQHF	TGTGCCAGCAGCGGGACAGGGGATCAGCCCCAGCATTTT
few	TRBD1	TRBV19	TRBJ2-2	CASKGTVNTGELFF	TGTGCCAGTAAAGGGACAGTCAACACCGGGGAGCTGTTTTTT
NA	TRBD1	TRBV11-2	TRBJ1-4	CASSRQGPSATNEKLFF	TGTGCCAGCAGTCGACAGGGGCCTTCCGCAACTAATGAAAAACTGTTTTTT
NA	NA	TRBV7-9	TRBJ1-1	CASSLGMGGGNTEAFF	TGTGCCAGCAGCTTAGGAATGGGAGGGGGGAACACTGAAGCTTTCTTT
NA	NA	TRBV9	TRBJ1-1	CASSTTTGNTEAFF	TGTGCCAGCAGCACGACGACAGGGAACACTGAAGCTTTCTTT